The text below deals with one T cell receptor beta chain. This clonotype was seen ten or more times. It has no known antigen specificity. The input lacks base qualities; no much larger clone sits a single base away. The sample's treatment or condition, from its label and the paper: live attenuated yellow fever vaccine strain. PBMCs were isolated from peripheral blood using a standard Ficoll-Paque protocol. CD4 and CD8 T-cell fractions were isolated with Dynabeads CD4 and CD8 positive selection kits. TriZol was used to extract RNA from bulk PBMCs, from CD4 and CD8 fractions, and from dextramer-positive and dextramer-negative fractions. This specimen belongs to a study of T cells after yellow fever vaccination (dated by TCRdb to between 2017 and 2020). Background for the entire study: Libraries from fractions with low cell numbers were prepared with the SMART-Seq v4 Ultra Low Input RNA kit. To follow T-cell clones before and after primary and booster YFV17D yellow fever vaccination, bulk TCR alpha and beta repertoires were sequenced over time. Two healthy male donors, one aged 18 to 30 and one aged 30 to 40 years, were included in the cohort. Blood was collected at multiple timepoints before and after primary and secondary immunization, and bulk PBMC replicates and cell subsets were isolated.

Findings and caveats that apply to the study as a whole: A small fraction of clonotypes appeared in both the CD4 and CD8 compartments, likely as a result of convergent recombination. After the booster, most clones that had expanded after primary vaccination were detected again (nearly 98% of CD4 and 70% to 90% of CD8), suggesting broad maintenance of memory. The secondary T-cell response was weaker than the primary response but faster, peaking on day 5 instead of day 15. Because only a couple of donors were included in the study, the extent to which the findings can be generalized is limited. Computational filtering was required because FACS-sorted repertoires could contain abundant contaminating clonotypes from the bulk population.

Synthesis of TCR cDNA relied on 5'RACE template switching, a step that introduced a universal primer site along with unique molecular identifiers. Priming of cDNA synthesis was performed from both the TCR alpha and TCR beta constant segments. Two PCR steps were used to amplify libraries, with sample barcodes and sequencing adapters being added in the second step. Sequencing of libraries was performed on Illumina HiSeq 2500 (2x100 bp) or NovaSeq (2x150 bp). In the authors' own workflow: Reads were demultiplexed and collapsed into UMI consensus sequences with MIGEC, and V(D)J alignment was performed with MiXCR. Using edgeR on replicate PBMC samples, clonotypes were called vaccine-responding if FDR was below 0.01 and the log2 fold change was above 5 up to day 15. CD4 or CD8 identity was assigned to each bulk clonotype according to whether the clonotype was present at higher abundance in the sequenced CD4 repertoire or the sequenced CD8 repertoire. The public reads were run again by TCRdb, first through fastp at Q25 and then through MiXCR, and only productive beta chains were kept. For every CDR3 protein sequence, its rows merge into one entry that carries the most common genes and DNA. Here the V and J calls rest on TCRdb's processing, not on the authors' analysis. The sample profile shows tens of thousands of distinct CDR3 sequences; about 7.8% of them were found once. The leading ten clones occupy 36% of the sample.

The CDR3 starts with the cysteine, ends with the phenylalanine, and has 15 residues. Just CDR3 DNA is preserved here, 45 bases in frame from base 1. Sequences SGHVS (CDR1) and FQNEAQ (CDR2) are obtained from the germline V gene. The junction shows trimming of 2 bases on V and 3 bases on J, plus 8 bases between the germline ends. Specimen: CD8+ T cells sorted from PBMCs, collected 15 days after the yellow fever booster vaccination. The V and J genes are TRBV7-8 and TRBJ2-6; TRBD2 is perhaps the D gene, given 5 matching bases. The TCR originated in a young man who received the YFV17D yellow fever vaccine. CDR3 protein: CASSLSGDGANVLTF. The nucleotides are TGTGCCAGCAGCTTAAGCGGAGATGGGGCCAACGTCCTGACTTTC.